The 28 T cell receptor beta chains listed next were all sequenced from one sample in a study of cytomegalovirus exposure and HLA in healthy donors. Researchers ran the PCR with 60 Vbeta and 13 Jbeta primers. Here immunoSEQ multiplex PCR was the method, and the copy in TCRdb shows in-frame clones only, minus some. The data contain about 200,000 clones, over 65% of them singletons. Source material: PBMCs. These receptor sequences come from a young woman in good health and CMV-seronegative.

The DNA for the CDR3 is TGTGCCAGCAGTTCGATTTTACTAGCGGGAGGCAATGAGCAGTTCTTC. Translation: CASSSILLAGGNEQFF. The rearrangement joins TRBV5-6 to TRBJ2-1; 12 nucleotides match TRBD2. The CDR3 consists of 16 residues. Germline V lookup: CDR1 SGHDT, CDR2 YYEEEE. Trimming at V came to 5 bases and at J to 6 bases, leaving 9 bases not matched to a gene.

This chain links TRBV12-1 with TRBJ2-1; the DNA was not used to check the table's D call, TRBD1. TRBV12-1 is reported as a pseudogene. The CDR3 sequence is 15 residues long. CDR3 sequence: CASSHGQAPYNEQFF. In DNA, the CDR3 is TGTGCCAGCAGCCACGGACAAGCCCCCTACAATGAGCAGTTCTTC.

V is TRBV15 and J is TRBJ1-6; D unresolved. The CDR3 runs 14 residues. V was cut by 0 bases and J by 7 bases, with 7 bases left in between. CDR1 and CDR2 (germline): LNHNV, YYDKDF (reference sequence). The CDR3 region has the DNA TGTGCCACCAGCAGAGATCCTCAGAATTCACCCCTCCACTTT. It is translated as CATSRDPQNSPLHF. Looking up the rest from reference TRBV15 and TRBJ1-6 gives the full variable domain: DAMVIQNPRYQVTQFGKPVTLSCSQTLNHNVMYWYQQKSSQAPKLLFHYYDKDFNNEADTPDNFQSRRPNTSFCFLDIRSPGLGDTAMYLCATSRDPQNSPLHFGNGTRLTVT.

This clone showed up just a few times. V gene TRBV19 combines with J gene TRBJ1-2; possibly TRBD1 for D (6 bases). The CDR3 length is 14 residues. Germline lookup yields CDR1 LNHDA and CDR2 SQIVND (reference sequence). V was cut by 7 bases and J by 7 bases, with 19 bases left in between. CDR3 loop: CASNLGQPSSGYTF. CDR3 DNA sequence: TGTGCCAGTAATCTCGGACAGCCGTCTAGTGGCTACACCTTC.

The gene calls are TRBV7-9 and TRBJ2-1; TRBD2 agrees at 12 bases. Germline V gene sequence: CDR1 SEHNR, CDR2 FQNEAQ (reference sequence). The CDR3 has 15 residues. The ends lost 5 bases at V and 6 bases at J; junction bases unmatched: 5. CDR3 coding DNA: TGTGCCAGCAGCCGACTAGCGGGAGTCTCCAATGAGCAGTTCTTC. It encodes CASSRLAGVSNEQFF.

The genes are TRBV9 and TRBJ2-2; D is unresolved. CDR3 length equals 12 residues. The V gene's germline CDR1 is SGDLS and CDR2 YYNGEE. Trimming took 3 bases from V and 8 from J, leaving 8 bases between them. For the CDR3, the DNA is TGTGCCAGCAGCGCGAGCGTTGGGGAGCTGTTTTTT. Protein product: CASSASVGELFF.

The V call is TRBV4-1, the J call TRBJ2-7; 11 bases agree with TRBD2. The CDR3 is made up of 15 amino acids. The V gene's germline CDR1 is MGHRA and CDR2 YSYEKL. V shed 5 bases and J 3 bases; nucleotides not matched to a gene: 6. In DNA form, the CDR3 reads TGCGCCAGCAGCTGGGGACTAGCGGTCAACTACGAGCAGTACTTC. Residues: CASSWGLAVNYEQYF.

The rearrangement joins TRBV19 to TRBJ2-5, with D possibly being TRBD2 (6 bases). With the DNA end fitting TRBJ2-7 better, the J assignment may be wrong. The germline V gene has CDR1 LNHDA and CDR2 SQIVND (reference sequence). The CDR3 spans 15 residues. CDR3 residues: CASSPGAGSSYEQYF. The CDR3 region has the DNA TGTGCCAGTAGCCCCGGGGCGGGGAGCTCCTACGAGCAGTACTTC.

The J gene is TRBJ2-1, the V gene TRBV27; a weak D match, TRBD1 (6 bases). The CDR3 contains 15 residues. Germline V lookup: CDR1 MNHEY, CDR2 SMNVEV (reference sequence). Between the trimmed V and J ends, which lost 3 bases and 7 bases, there was a span of 16 bases. In DNA, the CDR3 is TGTGCCAGCAGTTTGCGGACAGCCCATAGAAATGAGCAGTTCTTC. This translates into CASSLRTAHRNEQFF.

The chain combines TRBV21-1 with TRBJ1-5; TRBD1 is the table's D call, not checked against the DNA. TRBV21-1 constitutes a pseudogene. The CDR3 extends over 15 amino acids. The CDR3 is CASRPRTGYNQPQHF. The DNA of the CDR3 is TGTGCCAGCAGGCCGCGGACAGGATACAATCAGCCCCAGCATTTT.

V gene TRBV10-3 combines with J gene TRBJ1-1; D remains ambiguous. This CDR3 region has 14 residues. Between the trimmed V and J ends, which lost 2 bases and 4 bases, there was a span of 11 bases. From germline, CDR1 is ENHRY and CDR2 SYGVKD. The CDR3 DNA is TGTGCCATCAGTGAGATCACGGGTCGCACTGAAGCTTTCTTT. It codes for CAISEITGRTEAFF.

CDR3 amino acids: CASSLDRPYEQYF. CDR3 coding DNA: TGCGCCAGCAGCTTGGACAGACCCTACGAGCAGTACTTC. The chain has TRBV5-1 and TRBJ2-7; D gene ambiguous. CDR1 SGHRS and CDR2 YFSETQ come from the germline V gene. V lost 0 bases and J lost 2, with 6 bases in between. The CDR3 has 13 amino acids.

V gene TRBV29-1 combines with J gene TRBJ2-3, with 9 bases fitting TRBD2. The CDR3 extends over 15 amino acids. Germline CDR1 reads SQVTM; CDR2 reads ANQGSEA. Unmatched junction bases numbered 10, after V lost 4 bases and J lost 5 bases. CDR3 residues: CSVAVAGGLIDTQYF. CDR3 bases: TGCAGCGTTGCTGTGGCGGGGGGGCTTATAGATACGCAGTATTTT.

The rearrangement uses TRBV25-1 and TRBJ1-1; no definite D call. Trimming left V 4 bases short and J 3 bases short, with 9 bases between. The V gene's germline CDR1 is MGHDK and CDR2 SYGVNS. The CDR3 consists of 13 residues. CDR3 nucleotides: TGTGCCAGCAGTGGCGGGTTTTACACTGAAGCTTTCTTT. Residues: CASSGGFYTEAFF.

The chain couples TRBV2 to TRBJ2-3; possibly TRBD2 for D (6 bases). Germline V CDR1 and CDR2: SNHLY, FYNNEI. CDR3 size: 14 residues. Trimming removed 6 bases at V and 0 bases at J, with 10 bases between. CDR3 nucleotide sequence: TGTGCCAGCAGGGCGGGGACTAGCACAGATACGCAGTATTTT. Its protein product is CASRAGTSTDTQYF.

This chain connects TRBV5-6 to TRBJ2-3; 7 bases line up with TRBD2. Germline V CDR1 and CDR2: SGHDT, YYEEEE. Trimming cost V 0 bases and J 1 base; bases outside gene matches: 14. This CDR3 has 19 amino acids. The CDR3 here is CASSLESGNVLGGTDTQYF. The CDR3 region has the DNA TGTGCCAGCAGCTTGGAGAGCGGGAATGTCCTTGGGGGCACAGATACGCAGTATTTT.

V is TRBV27 and J is TRBJ2-3; perhaps TRBD1 as D (5 bases). V lost 2 bases and J lost 0, with 18 bases in between. The CDR3 runs to 18 residues. Germline V gene lookup returns CDR1 MNHEY and CDR2 SMNVEV (reference sequence). The CDR3 is CASSLRGALGASTDTQYF. The CDR3 DNA sequence: TGTGCCAGCAGTTTAAGGGGTGCCCTTGGGGCTAGCACAGATACGCAGTATTTT.

This clone has a handful of counts. CDR3 residues: CASSLGTAQAVSEKLFF. The CDR3, as DNA: TGTGCCAGTAGTCTCGGGACAGCTCAGGCCGTATCTGAAAAACTGTTTTTT. The chain recombines TRBV19 with TRBJ1-4; 7 bases line up with TRBD1. V was pared by 5 bases and J by 7 bases, with 16 bases of the junction left unmatched. CDR3 size: 17 residues. The V gene's germline CDR1 is LNHDA and CDR2 SQIVND (reference sequence).

The V and J genes are TRBV9 and TRBJ2-1; the D gene is possibly TRBD1 (5 bases). This CDR3 region has 14 residues. CDR1 is SGDLS, CDR2 YYNGEE, per germline. Trimming pared 4 bases from V and 2 bases from J, leaving 10 bases between. This chain's CDR3 is CASSRGRAYNEQFF. In nucleotides, the CDR3 is TGTGCCAGCAGCAGGGGAAGGGCCTACAATGAGCAGTTCTTC.

This clone was recorded only once. The V call is TRBV19, the J call TRBJ2-5; D remains unclear. The CDR3 has 12 amino acids. From germline, CDR1 is LNHDA and CDR2 SQIVND (reference sequence). Deletions cut 4 bases from V and 0 bases from J, with 3 bases between. The CDR3 region is CASSTYQETQYF. DNA of the CDR3: TGTGCCAGTAGTACGTACCAAGAGACCCAGTACTTC.

The genes are TRBV19 and TRBJ1-5; the match to TRBD1 covers 7 bases. The ends lost 9 bases at V and 2 bases at J; junction bases unmatched: 10. This CDR3 has 15 residues. From germline, CDR1 is LNHDA and CDR2 SQIVND (reference sequence). CDR3 amino acids: CASLSDRFGNQPQHF. CDR3 DNA: TGTGCCAGCCTATCGGACAGGTTTGGCAATCAGCCCCAGCATTTT.

The chain employs TRBV27 and TRBJ2-1, with TRBD2 identical over 10 bases. In germline, CDR1 is MNHEY, CDR2 SMNVEV (reference sequence). This CDR3 has 16 residues. J gave up 4 bases and V 5 bases, and 8 bases lay outside the gene matches. In nucleotides, the CDR3 is TGTGCCAGCAGTCCCCAACCGGGACTAGCGTACAATGAGCAGTTCTTC. This gives the protein CASSPQPGLAYNEQFF.

The rearrangement uses TRBV9 and TRBJ2-3, with a tentative D call TRBD2 (6 bases). The germline CDR1 and CDR2 sequences are SGDLS and YYNGEE. Trimming left V 1 base short and J 3 bases short, with 12 bases between. The CDR3 contains 15 residues. This CDR3 reads CASSVLGGETDTQYF. CDR3 coding DNA: TGTGCCAGCAGCGTACTCGGGGGTGAAACAGATACGCAGTATTTT.

V and J are TRBV7-9 and TRBJ2-3; TRBD2 agrees at 7 bases. V lost 2 bases and J lost 0; bases outside the gene matches: 8. CDR3 size: 17 residues. Germline values: CDR1 SEHNR, CDR2 FQNEAQ (reference sequence). CDR3 protein: CASSLIGAGVSTDTQYF. The CDR3 bases are TGTGCCAGCAGCTTAATAGGTGCGGGGGTCAGCACAGATACGCAGTATTTT.

The V call is TRBV5-1, the J call TRBJ1-6; 8 bases agree with TRBD1. The ends lost 0 bases at V and 9 bases at J; junction bases unmatched: 2. Germline CDR1 SGHRS, CDR2 YFSETQ. This CDR3 is built from 14 residues. This chain's CDR3 is CASSLDRGSSPLHF. The CDR3 DNA sequence: TGCGCCAGCAGCTTGGACAGGGGGTCTTCACCCCTCCACTTT.

V gene TRBV5-4 combines with J gene TRBJ1-5; no reliable D call. Trimming left V 1 base short and J 0 bases short, with 17 bases between. The CDR3 runs to 18 residues. Germline V gene lookup returns CDR1 SGHNT and CDR2 YYREEE (reference sequence). CDR3 bases: TGTGCCAGCAGCTTGAGCTCCGGGAGTTGGGATAGCAATCAGCCCCAGCATTTT. Amino acids: CASSLSSGSWDSNQPQHF. The full variable domain, with the rest looked up from reference TRBV5-4 and TRBJ1-5, is ETGVTQSPTHLIKTRGQQVTLRCSSQSGHNTVSWYQQALGQGPQFIFQYYREEENGRGNFPPRFSGLQFPNYSSELNVNALELDDSALYLCASSLSSGSWDSNQPQHFGDGTRLSIL.

The rearrangement uses TRBV5-6 and TRBJ2-7; TRBD1 is a possible D gene (6 bases). Germline values: CDR1 SGHDT, CDR2 YYEEEE. Trimming pared 0 bases from V and 0 bases from J, leaving 13 bases between. The CDR3 spans 16 residues. CDR3: CASSLVDSTDSYEQYF. As DNA, the CDR3 is TGTGCCAGCAGCTTGGTGGACAGTACCGACTCCTACGAGCAGTACTTC.

The chain employs TRBV29-1 and TRBJ2-5, with a tentative D call TRBD2 (5 bases). The J call may not be correct, given that the DNA end is closer to TRBJ2-7. CDR3 length: 14 residues. CDR1 SQVTM and CDR2 ANQGSEA come from the germline V gene. The CDR3: CSVELRGRTYEQYF. In DNA, the CDR3 is TGCAGCGTTGAACTCCGGGGTAGAACTTACGAGCAGTACTTC.